The T cell receptor (beta chain) described here comes from a study of siplizumab effects on memory and regulatory T cells. Study results and limitations: Just a small share of alloreactive clones was traced back to unstimulated subsets. Proliferating Tregs' suppressive function in siplizumab cultures went unconfirmed. Siplizumab produced a significant drop in alloreactive sequences attributable to unstimulated CD4+ memory cells. Siplizumab gave mappable alloreactive CD4+ clones an average Treg-derived fraction of approximately 69%, against roughly 30% in controls.

Method: immunoSEQ multiplex PCR; TCRdb's copy keeps in-frame clones and lacks some. The table includes about 100,000 clones, about 92% detected once. As regards this clone: Its antigen is unknown.

Germline V gives CDR1 SEHNR, CDR2 FQNEAQ (reference sequence). V dropped 3 bases and J dropped 4 bases, with 8 bases sitting between them. The CDR3 has 13 amino acids. The clonotype was recovered from a human donor in good health. Source material: Tregs sorted from blood. The V call is TRBV7-9, the J call TRBJ2-3; D is ambiguous. CDR3 coding DNA: TGTGCCAGCAGCTTTCTCGGAGCAGATACGCAGTATTTT. It is translated as CASSFLGADTQYF.